At least ten counts were recorded for the clone carrying this T cell receptor (beta chain). The antigen remains undetermined. This record comes from a study of T cells in Graves' hyperthyroidism and ophthalmopathy. The overall study: Peripheral blood was acquired at first diagnosis, ahead of any therapy whatsoever. Findings and caveats of the study: Ophthalmopathy was separated from stable hyperthyroidism by a 13 V-J model. Ophthalmopathy was predicted by the model a median of 6.5 months ahead of onset.

Based on clinical symptoms, serum thyroxine and TRAb, thyroid ultrasound and orbital computed tomography, diagnoses were reached. The CDR3 has 14 residues. Deletions cut 10 bases from V and 3 bases from J, with 18 bases between. CDR1 is SEHNR, CDR2 FQNEAQ, per germline (reference sequence). TCR beta CDR3 sequences were amplified from RNA transcripts. Initially, a first-round RT-PCR of the TCR CDR3 employed the HTBI primer set. TCRdb redid the calling of the multiplex PCR reads with MiXCR, one entry per CDR3 protein. The sample carries approximately 380,000 distinct CDR3 sequences, roughly 19% recorded once.

Sequences were obtained from blood. This receptor was obtained from a woman aged 18-35 years with Graves' hyperthyroidism. The chain is built from TRBV7-9 and TRBJ2-5; D may be TRBD2 (6 bases). CDR3 sequence (DNA): TGTGCCACGGAGGGCCATAAAGGAGAAGAGACCCAGTACTTC. It is translated as CATEGHKGEETQYF.